Sequencing of this TCR beta chain was carried out in a study of blood T cell repertoires in COVID-19 (dated by TCRdb to 2018 to 2021). Notes on the research overall: The collaborator samples originated in the United States, Italy and Spain and spanned the acute and convalescent phases of COVID-19. The material from the prospective study consisted of cDNA or gDNA derived from T cells, B-cell-depleted T cells, or PBMCs. Subjects who had been exposed to COVID-19, were actively infected with it, or had recovered from it provided the deeply sampled blood TCRbeta repertoires that made up the dataset. A freely available public database, intended as a resource for researchers studying the immune response to SARS-CoV-2, is where the repertoires were released. The samples were drawn from two sources: the first 160 participants of the ongoing ImmuneRACE study, and 1,200 or so subjects contributed by 6 global collaborators. The sample metadata nearly always contained a de-identified subject ID, COVID-19 status, age in years and sex. Where HLA class I and class II types were available, the types were taken from metadata supplied by the sample provider, not from assay-based typing.

The CDR3 spans 12 residues, from the cysteine through the phenylalanine. This entry keeps only the CDR3 DNA: 36 bases, framed from base 1. The germline V gene specifies MNHEY as CDR1 and SVGAGI as CDR2. V trim: 6 bases; J trim: 4 bases; unmatched bases: 2. Broad study findings and their caveats: The quantity of clinical and demographic metadata differed by source and by participant and was supplied without curation.

As to this clone: Its antigen remains unidentified. The input lacks base qualities; no much larger clone sits a single base away.

Each collaborating institution followed its own protocols to collect whole blood in K2EDTA tubes. Collaborator samples were shipped for TCRbeta analysis as frozen whole blood, isolated PBMCs, or DNA extracted from either sample type. The immunoSEQ Assay, a bias-controlled multiplex PCR, was used to amplify TCRbeta CDR3 regions from genomic DNA. The study's own analysis went as follows. The number of nucleated cells in each sample was estimated by amplification of reference gene primers within the assay. To quantify the absolute abundance of each unique TCRbeta CDR3 rearrangement, sequence reads were collapsed and filtered. For each sample, productive Simpson clonality was calculated by taking the square root of Simpson's diversity index across productive rearrangements. TCRdb stores this immuneACCESS table with in-frame sequences only. Part of the clones is absent; in the studies checked, under half of the shortfall reflects unresolved V genes, and no reason is known for the rest. V and J calls and clone size come straight from that table; D and trimming were deduced from the DNA. This sample lists some 51,000 clones; 65% to 90% were detected once. The ten largest make up 1% to 1.5% of the sample.

Here the chain combines TRBV6-5 and TRBJ2-7; 8 bases in between match TRBD1. The sequencing input was peripheral blood. The sequence was obtained from a man in his sixties with acute or convalescent COVID-19. The DNA sequence is given as TGTGCCAGCAGCCGGACAGGGTACGAGCAGTACTTC. Its amino acids are CASSRTGYEQYF.